This T cell receptor (beta chain) was captured by sequencing in a study of cytomegalovirus exposure and HLA in healthy donors. The CDR3 length is 14 residues. V was pared by 2 bases and J by 9 bases, with 14 bases between. The germline V gene has CDR1 MDHEN and CDR2 SYDVKM. PCR primers comprised 60 Vbeta and 13 Jbeta primers. TCRdb's table, derived via immunoSEQ multiplex PCR, lists solely in-frame clones and lacks some. The table includes around 130,000 clones, around 78% detected once. The specimen was PBMCs. V and J are TRBV28 and TRBJ2-1, with a weak D call TRBD2 (7 bases). This TCR derives from a woman aged 50 to 60 in good health and CMV-seronegative. The CDR3 reads CASSLTGGLGEQFF. DNA for the CDR3: TGTGCCAGCAGTTTAACCGGGGGGCTTGGTGAGCAGTTCTTC.